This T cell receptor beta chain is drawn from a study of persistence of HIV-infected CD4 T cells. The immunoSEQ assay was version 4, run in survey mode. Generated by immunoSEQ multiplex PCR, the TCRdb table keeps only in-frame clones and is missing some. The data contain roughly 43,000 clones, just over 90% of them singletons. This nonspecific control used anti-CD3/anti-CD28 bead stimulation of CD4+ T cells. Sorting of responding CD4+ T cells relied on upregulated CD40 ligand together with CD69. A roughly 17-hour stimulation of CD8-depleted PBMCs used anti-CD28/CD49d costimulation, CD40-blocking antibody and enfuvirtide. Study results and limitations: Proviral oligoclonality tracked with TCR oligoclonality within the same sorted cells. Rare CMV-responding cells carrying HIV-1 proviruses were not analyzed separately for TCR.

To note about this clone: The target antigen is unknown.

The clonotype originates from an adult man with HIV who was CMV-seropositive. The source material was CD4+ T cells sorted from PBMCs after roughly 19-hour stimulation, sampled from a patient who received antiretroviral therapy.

The CDR3 loop is CASSRRQGRNEQFF. Here the CDR3 DNA reads TGTGCCAGCAGCCGCCGACAGGGGCGGAATGAGCAGTTCTTC. This chain uses TRBV7-3 with TRBJ2-1; 8 bases align to TRBD1. The junction had 7 bases not matched to a gene; V was cut back by 5 bases and J by 7 bases. There are 14 residues in the CDR3. Germline CDR1 is SGHTA and CDR2 is FQGTGA.